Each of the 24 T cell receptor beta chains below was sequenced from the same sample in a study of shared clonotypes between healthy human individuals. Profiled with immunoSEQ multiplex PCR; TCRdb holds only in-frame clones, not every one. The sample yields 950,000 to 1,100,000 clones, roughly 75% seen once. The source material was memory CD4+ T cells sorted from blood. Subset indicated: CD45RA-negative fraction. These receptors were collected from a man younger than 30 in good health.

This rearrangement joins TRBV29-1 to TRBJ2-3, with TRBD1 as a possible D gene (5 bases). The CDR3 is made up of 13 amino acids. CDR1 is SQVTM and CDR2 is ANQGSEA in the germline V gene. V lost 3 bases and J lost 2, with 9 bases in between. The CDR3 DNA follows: TGCAGCGTTGACCAAGGACACACAGATACGCAGTATTTT. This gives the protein CSVDQGHTDTQYF.

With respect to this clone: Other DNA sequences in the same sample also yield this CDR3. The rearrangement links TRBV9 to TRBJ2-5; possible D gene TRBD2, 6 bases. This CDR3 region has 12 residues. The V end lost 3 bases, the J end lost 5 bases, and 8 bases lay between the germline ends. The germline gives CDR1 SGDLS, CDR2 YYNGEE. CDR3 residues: CASSAREETQYF. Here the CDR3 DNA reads TGTGCCAGCAGCGCCCGGGAGGAGACCCAGTACTTC.

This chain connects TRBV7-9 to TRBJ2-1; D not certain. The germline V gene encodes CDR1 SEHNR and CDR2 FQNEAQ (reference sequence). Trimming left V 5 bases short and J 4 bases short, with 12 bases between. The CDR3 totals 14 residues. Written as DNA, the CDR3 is TGTGCCAGCAGCCCCCTAAAAGGATACAATGAGCAGTTCTTC. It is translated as CASSPLKGYNEQFF.

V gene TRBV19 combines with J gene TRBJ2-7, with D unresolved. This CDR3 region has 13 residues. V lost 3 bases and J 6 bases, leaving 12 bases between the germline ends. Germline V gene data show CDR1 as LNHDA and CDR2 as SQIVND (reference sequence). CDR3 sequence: CASSISFAGEQYF. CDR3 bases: TGTGCCAGTAGTATTTCCTTCGCAGGCGAGCAGTACTTC.

The CDR3 DNA reads as TGTGCCAGCAGCCGCGGGGGGTCGAACACCGGGGAGCTGTTTTTT. This codes for CASSRGGSNTGELFF. This chain links TRBV6-4 with TRBJ2-2; TRBD2 matches at 8 bases. The CDR3 sequence is 15 residues long. Germline V gives CDR1 MRHNA, CDR2 SNTAGT. With 6 bases clipped from V and 0 bases from J, the junction kept 3 bases outside the gene matches.

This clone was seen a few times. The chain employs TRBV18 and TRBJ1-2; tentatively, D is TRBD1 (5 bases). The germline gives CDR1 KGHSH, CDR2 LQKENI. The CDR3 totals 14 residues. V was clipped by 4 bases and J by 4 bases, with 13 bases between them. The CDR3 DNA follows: TGTGCCAGCTCACACGCCGACAGCAGCTATGGCTACACCTTC. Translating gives CASSHADSSYGYTF.

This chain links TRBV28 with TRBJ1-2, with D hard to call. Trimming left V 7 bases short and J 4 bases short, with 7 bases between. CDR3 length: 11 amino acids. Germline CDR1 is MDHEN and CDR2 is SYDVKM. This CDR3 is CASTPGYGYTF. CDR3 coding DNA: TGTGCCAGCACCCCTGGCTATGGCTACACCTTC.

The CDR3: CASSLNSDTGELFF. The CDR3 DNA reads as TGCGCCAGCAGCTTGAATAGCGACACCGGGGAGCTGTTTTTT. This chain connects TRBV5-1 to TRBJ2-2; maybe TRBD2 (5 bases). Germline lookup yields CDR1 SGHRS and CDR2 YFSETQ. This CDR3 has 14 residues. Trimming took 1 base from V and 3 from J, leaving 7 bases between them.

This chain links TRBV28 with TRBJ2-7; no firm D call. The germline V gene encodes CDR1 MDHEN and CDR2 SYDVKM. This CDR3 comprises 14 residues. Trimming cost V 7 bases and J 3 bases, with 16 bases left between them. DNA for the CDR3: TGTGCCAGCAATCAATCGCCAGGAAACTACGAGCAGTACTTC. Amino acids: CASNQSPGNYEQYF.

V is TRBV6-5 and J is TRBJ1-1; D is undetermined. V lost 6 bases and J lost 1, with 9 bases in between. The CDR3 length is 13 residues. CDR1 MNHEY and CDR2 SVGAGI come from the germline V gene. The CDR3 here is CASRLRANTEAFF. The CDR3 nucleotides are TGTGCCAGCAGACTTCGGGCGAACACTGAAGCTTTCTTT.

This CDR3 reads CASSLEGTARETQYF. CDR3 in DNA: TGTGCCAGCAGCTTAGAGGGGACAGCGCGAGAGACCCAGTACTTC. The chain couples TRBV11-2 to TRBJ2-5; 7 nucleotides line up with TRBD1. Unmatched junction bases numbered 5, after V lost 0 bases and J lost 4 bases. Germline CDR1 SGHAT, CDR2 FQNNGV. The CDR3 sequence is 15 residues long.

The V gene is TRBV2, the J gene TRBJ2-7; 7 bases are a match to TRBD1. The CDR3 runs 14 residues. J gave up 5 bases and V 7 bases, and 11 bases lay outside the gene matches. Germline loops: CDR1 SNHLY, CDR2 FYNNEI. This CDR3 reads CASTELDRAHEQYF. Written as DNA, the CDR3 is TGTGCCAGCACCGAACTAGACAGGGCCCACGAGCAGTACTTC.

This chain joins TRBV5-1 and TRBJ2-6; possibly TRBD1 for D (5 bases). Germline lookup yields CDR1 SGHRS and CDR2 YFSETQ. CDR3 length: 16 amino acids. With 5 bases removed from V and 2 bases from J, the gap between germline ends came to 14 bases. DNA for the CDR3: TGCGCCAGCAGTAGCCAGGCAGGGACTGGGGCCAACGTCCTGACTTTC. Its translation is CASSSQAGTGANVLTF.

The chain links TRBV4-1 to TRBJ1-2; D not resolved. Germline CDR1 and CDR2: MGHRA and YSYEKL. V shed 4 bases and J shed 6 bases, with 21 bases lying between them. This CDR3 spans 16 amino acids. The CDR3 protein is CASSPPGDKESHGYTF. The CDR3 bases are TGCGCCAGCAGCCCACCGGGCGACAAGGAGTCCCATGGCTACACCTTC.

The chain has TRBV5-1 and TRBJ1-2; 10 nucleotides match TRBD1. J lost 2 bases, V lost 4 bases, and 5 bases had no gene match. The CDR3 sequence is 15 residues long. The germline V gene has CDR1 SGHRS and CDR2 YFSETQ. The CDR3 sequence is CASSEGTGANYGYTF. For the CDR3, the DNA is TGCGCCAGCAGCGAGGGGACAGGGGCAAACTATGGCTACACCTTC.

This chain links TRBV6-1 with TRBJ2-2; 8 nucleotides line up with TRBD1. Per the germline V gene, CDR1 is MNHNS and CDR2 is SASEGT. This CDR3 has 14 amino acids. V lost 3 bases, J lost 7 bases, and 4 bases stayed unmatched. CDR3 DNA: TGTGCCAGCAGTGACCAGGGGGCAAACGGGGAGCTGTTTTTT. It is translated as CASSDQGANGELFF.

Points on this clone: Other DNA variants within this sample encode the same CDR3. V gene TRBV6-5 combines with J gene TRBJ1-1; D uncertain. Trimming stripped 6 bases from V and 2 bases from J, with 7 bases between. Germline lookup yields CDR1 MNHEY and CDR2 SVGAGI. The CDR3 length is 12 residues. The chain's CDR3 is CASSRLNTEAFF. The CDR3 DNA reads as TGTGCCAGCAGCCGCTTAAACACTGAAGCTTTCTTT.

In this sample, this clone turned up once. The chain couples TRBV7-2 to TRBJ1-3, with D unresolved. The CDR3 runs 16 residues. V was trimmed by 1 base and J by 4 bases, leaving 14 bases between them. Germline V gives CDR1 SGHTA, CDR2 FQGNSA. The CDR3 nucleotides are TGTGCCAGCAGCTTAGTCCCGGCGGCGGGGGGAAACACCATATATTTT. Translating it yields CASSLVPAAGGNTIYF.

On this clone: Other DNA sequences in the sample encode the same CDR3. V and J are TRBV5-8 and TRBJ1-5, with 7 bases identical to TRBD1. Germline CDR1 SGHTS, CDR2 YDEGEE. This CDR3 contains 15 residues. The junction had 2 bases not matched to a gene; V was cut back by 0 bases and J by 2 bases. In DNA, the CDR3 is TGTGCCAGCAGCTTGGAAACAGGGGGCAATCAGCCCCAGCATTTT. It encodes CASSLETGGNQPQHF.

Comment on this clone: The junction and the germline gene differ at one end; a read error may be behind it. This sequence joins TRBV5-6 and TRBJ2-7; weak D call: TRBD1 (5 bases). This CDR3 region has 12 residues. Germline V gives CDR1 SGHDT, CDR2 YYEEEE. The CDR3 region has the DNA TGTGCCAGCAGCCGAGGATTGACAGTTCCAGAATTC. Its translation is CASSRGLTVPEF. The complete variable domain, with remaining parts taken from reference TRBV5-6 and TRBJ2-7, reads DAGVTQSPTHLIKTRGQQVTLRCSPKSGHDTVSWYQQALGQGPQFIFQYYEEEERQRGNFPDRFSGHQFPNYSSELNVNALLLGDSALYLCASSRGLTVPEFGPGTRLTVT.

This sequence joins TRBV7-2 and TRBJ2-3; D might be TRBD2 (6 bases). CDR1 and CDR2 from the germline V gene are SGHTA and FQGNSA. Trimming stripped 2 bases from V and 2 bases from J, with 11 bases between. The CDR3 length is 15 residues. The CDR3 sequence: CASSLQGLFTDTQYF. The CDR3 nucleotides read TGTGCCAGCAGCTTACAGGGACTCTTCACAGATACGCAGTATTTT.

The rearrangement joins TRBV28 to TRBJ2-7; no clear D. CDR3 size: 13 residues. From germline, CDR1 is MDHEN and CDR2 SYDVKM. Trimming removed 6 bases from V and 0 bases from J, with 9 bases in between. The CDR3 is CASSERYSYEQYF. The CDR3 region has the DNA TGTGCCAGCAGCGAACGGTACTCCTACGAGCAGTACTTC.

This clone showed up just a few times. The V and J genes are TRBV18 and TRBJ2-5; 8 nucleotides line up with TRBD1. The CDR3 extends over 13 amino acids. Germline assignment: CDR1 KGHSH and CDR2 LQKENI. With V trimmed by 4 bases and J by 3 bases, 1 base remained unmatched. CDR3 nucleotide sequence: TGTGCCAGCTCACAACAGGGGGAAGAGACCCAGTACTTC. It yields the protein CASSQQGEETQYF.

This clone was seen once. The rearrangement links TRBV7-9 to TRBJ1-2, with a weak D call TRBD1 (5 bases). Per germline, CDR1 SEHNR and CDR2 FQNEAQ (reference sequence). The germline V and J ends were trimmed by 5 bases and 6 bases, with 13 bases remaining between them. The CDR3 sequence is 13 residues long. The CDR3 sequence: CASSPGEGDGYTF. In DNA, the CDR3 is TGTGCCAGCAGCCCGGGGGAGGGAGATGGCTACACCTTC.